One sample yielded the 3 T cell receptor beta chains listed below, sequenced in a study of blood T cell repertoires in COVID-19. The assay was immunoSEQ multiplex PCR, and TCRdb's table has in-frame clones only and misses some. The table shows approximately 82,000 clones, with roughly four fifths occurring only once. Sequenced sample: peripheral blood. Receptor source: a man in his fifties with active or convalescent COVID-19.

V gene TRBV5-1 combines with J gene TRBJ2-2, with a possible D match to TRBD1 (6 bases). The CDR3 runs 19 residues. Germline V gene sequence: CDR1 SGHRS, CDR2 YFSETQ. V gave up 1 base and J gave up 1 base, with 20 bases separating them. The DNA for the CDR3 is TGCGCCAGCAGCTTGATTGGGAACCCGGGACACCAGAACACCGGGGAGCTGTTTTTT. This codes for CASSLIGNPGHQNTGELFF.

The V and J genes are TRBV10-3 and TRBJ2-1; 8 bases match TRBD1. Germline CDR1 ENHRY, CDR2 SYGVKD. This CDR3 is built from 15 residues. The V gene end was trimmed by 2 bases and the J gene end by 8 bases; junction bases not matched to a gene: 8. The chain's CDR3 is CAISEATGEVHEQFF. In DNA form, the CDR3 reads TGTGCCATCAGTGAGGCGACAGGGGAGGTCCATGAGCAGTTCTTC.

This clone came up once. The chain joins TRBV28 to TRBJ2-5, with 7 bases matching TRBD1. Per germline, CDR1 MDHEN and CDR2 SYDVKM. V was clipped by 8 bases and J by 2 bases; unmatched bases: 8. The CDR3 is 14 residues long. CDR3 in amino acids: CASSPPGQQETQYF. CDR3 nucleotide sequence: TGTGCCAGCTCTCCGCCGGGACAGCAAGAGACCCAGTACTTC.